This TCR beta chain is drawn from a study of control samples from healthy donors and cancer patients. Clones were sequenced by immunoSEQ multiplex PCR, and TCRdb holds only the in-frame ones, with some missing. The sample lists roughly 41,000 clones, roughly 94% occurring once. Deletions cut 4 bases from V and 4 bases from J, with 8 bases between. CDR3 length: 13 amino acids. The V gene's germline CDR1 is MGHDK and CDR2 SYGVNS. This receptor was identified in a man between 60 and 75 years old in good health. Sample: blood. This chain uses TRBV25-1 with TRBJ1-3, with a possible D match to TRBD1 (6 bases). CDR3 loop: CASSGQGGNTIYF. CDR3 in DNA: TGTGCCAGCAGTGGCCAGGGGGGAAACACCATATATTTT.